These 23 T cell receptor beta chains originate from one sample sequenced in a study of CD8 T cells in Susac syndrome. The RNA, about 0.5 to 1 ug, was put through reverse transcription using random hexamers. TCRdb reprocessed the immunoSEQ multiplex PCR reads with MiXCR, giving one entry per CDR3 protein. The sample contains some 130,000 distinct CDR3 sequences, approximately 95% of which appear only once. Input material: CD8+ T cells from PBMCs. Receptors were obtained from a human donor with Susac syndrome.

The rearrangement links TRBV27 to TRBJ1-1; D is unclear. The V and J ends lost 0 bases and 5 bases respectively, with 13 bases between them. CDR1 and CDR2 (germline): MNHEY, SMNVEV (reference sequence). The CDR3 is 15 amino acids. The CDR3 loop is CASSLSVGSLTEAFF. The CDR3 bases are TGTGCCAGCAGTTTATCGGTAGGCTCACTGACTGAAGCTTTCTTT.

The chain joins TRBV7-6 to TRBJ2-7; 7 bases agree with TRBD2. Germline lookup yields CDR1 SGHVS and CDR2 FNYEAQ. V shed 5 bases, J shed 6 bases, and the junction held 13 bases outside the gene matches. The CDR3 totals 15 residues. The CDR3 spells CASSAEAGVSAEQYF. Written as DNA, the CDR3 is TGTGCCAGCAGCGCCGAGGCGGGAGTTAGCGCCGAGCAGTACTTC.

V gene TRBV4-1 combines with J gene TRBJ2-5; 15 positions match TRBD2. Germline CDR1 and CDR2: MGHRA and YSYEKL. This CDR3 region has 22 residues. V shed 4 bases, J shed 0 bases, and the junction held 18 bases outside the gene matches. The CDR3 is CASSRKTSWTSGRALYQETQYF. CDR3 DNA sequence: TGCGCCAGCAGCCGTAAAACATCGTGGACTAGCGGGAGGGCCTTGTACCAAGAGACCCAGTACTTC.

The gene calls are TRBV28 and TRBJ2-5, with D hard to call. The germline V gene encodes CDR1 MDHEN and CDR2 SYDVKM. Trimming left V 3 bases short and J 7 bases short, with 6 bases between. This CDR3 region has 11 residues. CDR3 nucleotides: TGTGCCAGCAGTTTCTCTGCGACCCAGTACTTC. Its translation is CASSFSATQYF. Full variable domain (outside the CDR3, taken from reference TRBV28 and TRBJ2-5): DVKVTQSSRYLVKRTGEKVFLECVQDMDHENMFWYRQDPGLGLRLIYFSYDVKMKEKGDIPEGYSVSREKKERFSLILESASTNQTSMYLCASSFSATQYFGPGTRLLVL.

The chain employs TRBV20-1 and TRBJ2-7; 9 bases map to TRBD2. The CDR3 runs to 14 residues. Germline V gene data show CDR1 as DFQATT and CDR2 as SNEGSKA (reference sequence). The V gene end was trimmed by 5 bases and the J gene end by 1 base; junction bases not matched to a gene: 6. The CDR3 DNA reads TGCAGTGCTGAAGCGGGAGGCCTTTCCTACGAGCAGTACTTC. It is translated as CSAEAGGLSYEQYF.

As DNA, the CDR3 is TGTGCCACCAGCAGACAGGGGGGCAATCAGCCCCAGCATTTT. Translation: CATSRQGGNQPQHF. V gene TRBV15 combines with J gene TRBJ1-5; TRBD1 agrees at 7 bases. V lost 2 bases, J lost 2 bases, and 0 bases stayed unmatched. This CDR3 contains 14 residues. CDR1 LNHNV and CDR2 YYDKDF come from the germline V gene (reference sequence).

J is TRBJ2-1 and V is TRBV20-1, with 7 nucleotides matching TRBD1. CDR3 size: 11 residues. Per germline, CDR1 DFQATT and CDR2 SNEGSKA (reference sequence). V gave up 7 bases and J gave up 3 bases; unmatched junction bases: 0. Written as DNA, the CDR3 is TGCAGTGGGGACAGCTACAATGAGCAGTTCTTC. It codes for CSGDSYNEQFF.

This chain links TRBV9 with TRBJ2-7, with D maybe TRBD1 (6 bases). V lost 2 bases and J 0 bases, leaving 12 bases between the germline ends. The CDR3 length is 15 residues. Germline V gene sequence: CDR1 SGDLS, CDR2 YYNGEE. The CDR3 DNA sequence: TGTGCCAGCAGCGTCGCAGGGGACATCTCCTACGAGCAGTACTTC. Its translation: CASSVAGDISYEQYF. The full variable domain, rest sourced from reference TRBV9 and TRBJ2-7, is DSGVTQTPKHLITATGQRVTLRCSPRSGDLSVYWYQQSLDQGLQFLIQYYNGEERAKGNILERFSAQQFPDLHSELNLSSLELGDSALYFCASSVAGDISYEQYFGPGTRLTVT.

The chain employs TRBV6-5 and TRBJ2-1; possible D gene TRBD2, 6 bases. Between the trimmed V and J ends, which lost 0 bases and 3 bases, there was a span of 12 bases. Germline V lookup: CDR1 MNHEY, CDR2 SVGAGI. The CDR3 consists of 16 residues. The CDR3 nucleotides read TGTGCCAGCAGTTACTCGATAGCGGAACTCTACAATGAGCAGTTCTTC. Its protein product is CASSYSIAELYNEQFF.

The J gene is TRBJ2-1, the V gene TRBV7-6, with 11 nucleotides matching TRBD2. The junction had 7 bases not matched to a gene; V was cut back by 5 bases and J by 4 bases. The CDR3 spans 16 residues. Germline lookup yields CDR1 SGHVS and CDR2 FNYEAQ. CDR3 in amino acids: CASSPRGLAAYNEQFF. The DNA for the CDR3 is TGTGCCAGCAGCCCCCGGGGACTAGCGGCGTACAATGAGCAGTTCTTC.

The V and J genes are TRBV4-2 and TRBJ2-7; D may be TRBD2 (6 bases). This CDR3 is built from 15 residues. The V end was cut by 4 bases, the J end by 2 bases, with 15 bases between. CDR1 and CDR2 (germline): LGHNA, YNFKEQ. CDR3 coding DNA: TGTGCCAGCAGCCCCCCAGGGACTGGAACCTACGAGCAGTACTTC. As protein: CASSPPGTGTYEQYF.

The J gene is TRBJ2-1, the V gene TRBV7-9, with D tentatively TRBD1 or TRBD2 (5 bases each). The CDR3 is 15 amino acids. The germline CDR1 and CDR2 sequences are SEHNR and FQNEAQ (reference sequence). Trimming took off 5 bases at V and 4 bases at J, with 15 bases between the two ends. The CDR3 spells CASSRGGNGYNEQFF. The CDR3 coding sequence is TGTGCCAGCAGCCGGGGCGGCAACGGATACAATGAGCAGTTCTTC.

The chain is built from TRBV5-1 and TRBJ1-5; D gene ambiguous. The CDR3 totals 13 residues. Deletions cut 0 bases from V and 3 bases from J, with 4 bases between. Germline V lookup: CDR1 SGHRS, CDR2 YFSETQ. The CDR3 DNA follows: TGCGCCAGCAGCTTGGACTACAATCAGCCCCAGCATTTT. It translates to CASSLDYNQPQHF.

The CDR3 loop reads CASSLSTVGLGQFF. CDR3 bases: TGTGCCAGCAGTTTATCCACAGTGGGACTGGGGCAGTTCTTC. V gene TRBV27 combines with J gene TRBJ2-1; TRBD2 might be the D (6 bases). V was shortened by 0 bases and J by 12 bases, with 15 bases between the two germline ends. CDR1 and CDR2 (germline): MNHEY, SMNVEV (reference sequence). This CDR3 region has 14 residues.

This clonotype came up once. The V call is TRBV12-3 or TRBV12-4, the J call TRBJ2-1; possible D gene TRBD2, 6 bases. Trimming took off 7 bases at V and 5 bases at J, with 18 bases between the two ends. The CDR3 is 15 amino acids. The CDR3 DNA reads TGTGCCAGCACCGTCAAGGAGCGGGTTCACAATGAGCAGTTCTTC. Its protein product is CASTVKERVHNEQFF.

V gene TRBV5-6 combines with J gene TRBJ1-1; maybe TRBD1 (6 bases). The CDR3 has 15 amino acids. The V gene's germline CDR1 is SGHDT and CDR2 YYEEEE. Trimming shortened V by 4 bases and J by 7 bases, and 20 bases separated the two germline ends. The CDR3 sequence: CASSGSQGRLFEAFF. CDR3 in DNA: TGTGCCAGCAGCGGGAGTCAGGGGCGTCTGTTTGAAGCTTTCTTT. Variable domain in full (rest from reference TRBV5-6 and TRBJ1-1): DAGVTQSPTHLIKTRGQQVTLRCSPKSGHDTVSWYQQALGQGPQFIFQYYEEEERQRGNFPDRFSGHQFPNYSSELNVNALLLGDSALYLCASSGSQGRLFEAFFGQGTRLTVV.

This clonotype was observed a single time. J is TRBJ1-5 and V is TRBV27; 8 bases match TRBD1. CDR1 is MNHEY and CDR2 is SMNVEV in the germline V gene (reference sequence). The CDR3 is 14 amino acids. V was clipped by 7 bases and J by 2 bases; unmatched bases: 4. The CDR3 coding sequence is TGTGCCAGCAAGACAGGGGACGGCAATCAGCCCCAGCATTTT. Amino acids: CASKTGDGNQPQHF.

The chain combines TRBV30 with TRBJ2-6; D not resolved. CDR1 GTSNPN and CDR2 SVGIG come from the germline V gene (reference sequence). The CDR3 totals 11 residues. V shed 3 bases and J shed 16 bases, with 13 bases lying between them. The CDR3: CAWREGPGLTF. The DNA of the CDR3 is TGTGCCTGGAGGGAAGGGCCTGGGCTGACTTTC.

The chain is built from TRBV7-6 and TRBJ2-7; D may be TRBD2 (6 bases). Trimming pared 5 bases from V and 2 bases from J, leaving 19 bases between. The CDR3 is made up of 16 amino acids. From germline, CDR1 is SGHVS and CDR2 FNYEAQ. CDR3 coding DNA: TGTGCCAGCAGCCCCTCAACGAAGCGGGTAACCTACGAGCAGTACTTC. Residues: CASSPSTKRVTYEQYF. Variable domain in full (rest from reference TRBV7-6 and TRBJ2-7): GAGVSQSPRYKVTKRGQDVALRCDPISGHVSLYWYRQALGQGPEFLTYFNYEAQQDKSGLPNDRFSAERPEGSISTLTIQRTEQRDSAMYRCASSPSTKRVTYEQYFGPGTRLTVT.

CDR3: CATHGPSYEQYF. The CDR3 DNA follows: TGCGCCACACACGGGCCCTCCTACGAGCAGTACTTC. The V gene is TRBV10-2, the J gene TRBJ2-7; D is undetermined. The CDR3 extends over 12 amino acids. Trimming took 10 bases from V and 0 from J, leaving 10 bases between them. Germline loops: CDR1 WSHSY, CDR2 SAAADI.

The chain combines TRBV28 with TRBJ1-2; the match to TRBD1 covers 7 bases. Germline CDR1 reads MDHEN; CDR2 reads SYDVKM. The CDR3 is made up of 16 amino acids. Unmatched junction bases numbered 12, after V lost 4 bases and J lost 4 bases. CDR3 nucleotide sequence: TGTGCCAGCAGTTCCTTAAGACAGGGAGGGGGCTATGGCTACACCTTC. Translated: CASSSLRQGGGYGYTF.

The V gene is TRBV4-1, the J gene TRBJ2-1; 10 nucleotides align to TRBD2. The ends lost 1 base at V and 6 bases at J; junction bases unmatched: 6. Germline V gene lookup returns CDR1 MGHRA and CDR2 YSYEKL. This CDR3 spans 16 amino acids. The CDR3: CASSQVSGRAANEQFF. The CDR3 region has the DNA TGCGCCAGCAGCCAAGTAAGCGGGAGGGCCGCCAATGAGCAGTTCTTC.

The chain has TRBV3-1 and TRBJ2-1, with no clear D. V was clipped by 3 bases and J by 2 bases, with 8 bases between them. The germline gives CDR1 LGHDT, CDR2 YNNKEL (reference sequence). This CDR3 contains 14 residues. CDR3 residues: CASSQGITYNEQFF. CDR3 bases: TGTGCCAGCAGCCAGGGGATTACCTACAATGAGCAGTTCTTC.